The 13 T cell receptor beta chains listed next were all sequenced from one sample in a study of blood T cells in healthy people across ages. A sample-barcoded 5' primer and a J-beta primer mix were used in a second PCR of roughly 6 to 12 cycles. TCRdb re-called the 5' RACE reads through MiXCR, storing one row per CDR3 protein. The sample contains around 1,500,000 distinct CDR3 sequences, 42% of which appear only once. The source material was blood. The receptors stem from a woman aged 18-35 years in good health.

V and J are TRBV7-8 and TRBJ2-7, with D tentatively TRBD2 (6 bases). Germline-derived CDR1 and CDR2 are SGHVS and FQNEAQ. Trimming pared 5 bases from V and 6 bases from J, leaving 14 bases between. This CDR3 contains 13 residues. CDR3 nucleotide sequence: TGTGCCAGCAGCCGAGGAGGGTATTTCGAGCAGTACTTC. It translates to CASSRGGYFEQYF.

This chain joins TRBV28 and TRBJ2-7, with D perhaps matching TRBD2 (6 bases). CDR1 is MDHEN, CDR2 SYDVKM, per germline. The CDR3 sequence is 14 residues long. Trimming took off 6 bases at V and 0 bases at J, with 12 bases between the two ends. The CDR3 spells CASRGGGVSYEQYF. The CDR3 DNA follows: TGTGCCAGCAGGGGAGGAGGGGTCTCCTACGAGCAGTACTTC.

The chain employs TRBV29-1 and TRBJ2-7; no clear D. V was shortened by 6 bases and J by 1 base, with 13 bases between the two germline ends. CDR3 length equals 13 residues. CDR1 SQVTM and CDR2 ANQGSEA come from the germline V gene. CDR3: CSVPTDGSYEQYF. For the CDR3, the DNA is TGCAGCGTACCCACGGACGGGTCCTACGAGCAGTACTTC.

This clonotype has more than one count but fewer than ten. The chain recombines TRBV28 with TRBJ2-1; TRBD1 aligns across 7 bases. The length of the CDR3 is 14 residues. Trimming took 8 bases from V and 5 from J; bases not matched to a gene: 9. CDR1 and CDR2 (germline): MDHEN, SYDVKM. CDR3 in amino acids: CASRQGQSNNEQFF. DNA of the CDR3: TGTGCCAGCCGGCAGGGACAGAGTAACAATGAGCAGTTCTTC.

The rearrangement joins TRBV4-2 to TRBJ2-1, with 9 bases lining up with TRBD2. J gave up 8 bases and V 0 bases, and 5 bases lay outside the gene matches. This CDR3 has 15 residues. Germline CDR1 reads LGHNA; CDR2 reads YNFKEQ. CDR3 loop: CASSQDGTSMDEQFF. In nucleotides, the CDR3 is TGTGCCAGCAGCCAAGATGGGACTAGCATGGATGAGCAGTTCTTC.

This chain links TRBV6-6 with TRBJ2-5; D is perhaps TRBD1 (6 bases). Germline V gene sequence: CDR1 MNHNY, CDR2 SVGAGI (reference sequence). CDR3 length equals 15 residues. Trimming shortened V by 7 bases and J by 5 bases, and 20 bases separated the two germline ends. CDR3 sequence: CASKYLDRMGETQYF. Here the CDR3 DNA reads TGTGCCAGCAAGTACCTAGACAGGATGGGGGAGACCCAGTACTTC.

In DNA form, the CDR3 reads TGTGCCAGCAGTTACCGGCTAGCGGTAAACAATGAGCAGTTCTTC. As protein: CASSYRLAVNNEQFF. The chain combines TRBV6-2 or TRBV6-3 with TRBJ2-1, with 7 bases aligning to TRBD2. Germline CDR1 reads MNHEY; CDR2 reads SVGEGT. The CDR3 is 15 residues long. Trimming cost V 2 bases and J 5 bases; bases outside gene matches: 6.

This clonotype was detected only a few times. The genes are TRBV21-1 and TRBJ2-7; the table's D call of TRBD1 was not tested on the DNA. TRBV21-1 is classified as a pseudogene. The CDR3 covers 16 residues. The CDR3 spells CASSPRYRGRCYEQYF. DNA for the CDR3: TGTGCCAGCAGCCCTCGGTACAGGGGGCGCTGCTACGAGCAGTACTTC.

The chain carries TRBV20-1 and TRBJ1-2; 11 nucleotides match TRBD1. Per the germline V gene, CDR1 is DFQATT and CDR2 is SNEGSKA (reference sequence). J gave up 6 bases and V 8 bases, and 11 bases lay outside the gene matches. CDR3 length: 14 residues. CDR3 sequence reads: CSPRTGGVFNGYTF. CDR3 DNA sequence: TGCAGTCCCCGGACAGGGGGCGTCTTTAATGGCTACACCTTC.

J is TRBJ1-1 and V is TRBV7-3, with TRBD1 matching over 8 bases. The CDR3 covers 15 residues. The V gene end was trimmed by 5 bases and the J gene end by 4 bases; junction bases not matched to a gene: 9. CDR1 is SGHTA and CDR2 is FQGTGA in the germline V gene. CDR3 DNA sequence: TGTGCCAGCAGCCCTATGCAGCAGGGGGCCACTGAAGCTTTCTTT. This codes for CASSPMQQGATEAFF.

This clonotype was counted at least ten times. V usage is TRBV4-2 and J usage is TRBJ2-7; 10 nucleotides agree with TRBD2. From germline, CDR1 is LGHNA and CDR2 YNFKEQ. Trimming removed 1 base from V and 3 bases from J; junction bases left unmatched: 3. This CDR3 is built from 15 residues. In DNA, the CDR3 is TGTGCCAGCAGCCAAGTCCTAGCGGGAGTCTACGAGCAGTACTTC. Its translation: CASSQVLAGVYEQYF.

This chain joins TRBV4-1 and TRBJ2-2; 12 nucleotides match TRBD2. CDR3 length: 17 amino acids. J was trimmed by 5 bases and V by 2 bases; bases with no gene match: 6. CDR1 and CDR2 from the germline V gene are MGHRA and YSYEKL. This chain's CDR3 is CASSQRLAGGGTGELFF. CDR3 in DNA: TGCGCCAGCAGCCAAAGGCTAGCGGGGGGGGGGACCGGGGAGCTGTTTTTT.

The chain joins TRBV15 to TRBJ2-6; unclear D gene. This CDR3 region has 16 residues. Germline assignment: CDR1 LNHNV and CDR2 YYDKDF (reference sequence). V lost 0 bases, J lost 0 bases, and 6 bases lay in between. CDR3 in amino acids: CATSRDLTSGANVLTF. DNA for the CDR3: TGTGCCACCAGCAGAGATCTCACCTCTGGGGCCAACGTCCTGACTTTC.